This TCR beta chain was sequenced during a study of beta chain features in type 1 diabetes (dated by TCRdb to 2016 to 2018). About the investigation overall: Mean age, gender distribution, total cell number and subset yield were not different between patients and healthy donors. A total of roughly 98,000,000 sorted cells were examined across all samples, and RNA yield correlated strongly with the number of cells per subset. In the study, recently diagnosed type 1 diabetes patients and matched healthy donors were compared on the TCRB repertoires of their sorted circulating CD4+ T cell subsets. Whereas all 28 donors provided naive and central memory subsets, regulatory and stem cell-like memory subsets were isolated from just 8 patients and about 8 healthy donors. Summary of the overall study and its limitations: Fewer insertions and more nucleotide deletions at VDJ recombination sites were observed in patients with type 1 diabetes, implying thymic rearrangement abnormalities. Naive, central memory and regulatory TCRB repertoires appeared to be more similar among patients than among healthy donors. Because cDNA was sequenced instead of genomic DNA, activated cells with high expression could be over-represented, although the groups did not differ in activation or CD3 levels. A moderate but significant shortening of TCRB CDR3 length was observed in type 1 diabetes patients in all four CD4+ subsets. PCR may preferentially amplify shorter templates, but because patient and control samples were amplified and corrected together, any resulting skew would affect both groups equally. Because the HLA sub-analyses included only small numbers of individuals, any influence of HLA type on TCRB rearrangement was left unresolved.

Each donor gave one peripheral blood draw, averaging roughly 120 mL, which was collected into heparinised tubes. Naive, central memory, regulatory and stem cell-like memory CD4+ T cells were sorted on a BD FACSAria II using a panel including CD45RO, CCR7, CD25, CD127, CD95 and CD27. A purity above 95% was achieved for all sorted populations. Right away, PBMCs were isolated by Lymphoprep density gradient centrifugation and were stained directly, with no culture step. So that batch effects would be minimized, each experiment stained and sorted samples in pairs, pairing one healthy donor with one patient. The entire isolated RNA was reverse transcribed using the High Capacity cDNA Reverse Transcription Kit, and thus expressed TCRB transcripts were sequenced. Deep immunoSEQ sequencing was performed on naive, central memory and regulatory T cell samples, with an average of approximately 4 million total reads per sample. After sorted cells were lysed in RLT buffer, RNA was extracted with DNase-treated RNeasy Micro or Mini kits, with the choice depending on cell number. Each cell subset was processed on its own to prevent cross-contamination, while patient and healthy donor samples were processed together. The immunoSEQ multiplex PCR was used to amplify TCRB sequences from cDNA, generating 87-bp fragments that spanned the CDR3 region. The amplicons were sequenced using the Illumina HiSeq platform. Concerning the study's data processing: Synthetic template baselines were used to correct PCR bias computationally, reads within Hamming distance 2 were collapsed, and singletons that could not be merged were discarded. Reads were aligned against IMGT to assign V, D and J genes, CDR3 length and insertions or deletions at six rearrangement sites. Within each subset, clonotype counts were normalized to the number of sorted cells before true diversity and Gini coefficients were calculated with the tcR R package. The overlap coefficient, calculated on TCRB nucleotide sequences, was used to measure repertoire sharing. Out-of-frame TCRB sequences from naive cells were analyzed as a proxy for the pre-selection repertoire. TCRdb mirrors the immuneACCESS table, restricted to in-frame sequences. Some clones are absent from its copies; in checked studies, under half trace to an unresolved V gene, and the reason for the others is unknown. V and J calls and clone size come straight from that table; D and trimming were deduced from the DNA. The sample table holds some 280,000 clones, of which 14% were seen once. Roughly 0.018% of the sample rests with the top ten.

Only a few counts were recorded for this clone. Its specific antigen is unknown. Base-call qualities are not available, and no considerably larger clone is one nucleotide away. Sequencing was carried out using naive CD4+ T cells from blood. According to the study, the label for this sample's cell subset or site signals: true naive CD4+ T cells. The clonotype comes from a young man with type 1 diabetes.

The CDR3 region has the sequence CASSKDRGFYEQYF. In nucleotide form, the sequence is TGTGCCAGCAGCAAGGACAGGGGATTCTACGAGCAGTACTTC. The sequence joins TRBV9 to TRBJ2-7; TRBD1 matches 9 bases in the middle. The CDR3 covers 14 residues, taking in both the cysteine and the phenylalanine. Just the 42-base CDR3 DNA is kept, in frame starting at base 1. Germline trimming: 4 bases from V, 3 bases from J; junction bases outside gene matches: 5. The germline V gene encodes CDR1 SGDLS and CDR2 YYNGEE. The full variable domain, with segments outside the CDR3 supplied by the reference TRBV9 and TRBJ2-7 proteins, appears as DSGVTQTPKHLITATGQRVTLRCSPRSGDLSVYWYQQSLDQGLQFLIQYYNGEERAKGNILERFSAQQFPDLHSELNLSSLELGDSALYFCASSKDRGFYEQYFGPGTRLTVT.